This TCR beta chain was retrieved from a study of T cells in Graves' hyperthyroidism and ophthalmopathy. The wider study: Pretreatment peripheral blood was obtained at initial diagnosis. Study results and limitations: Clonotypes that were expanded in thyroid above 0.001 mostly appeared in blood too.

Graves' hyperthyroidism was deemed stable absent ophthalmopathy progression within 18 months. This clonotype was picked up many times. Its antigen is unidentified. Trimming shortened V by 6 bases and J by 7 bases, and 13 bases separated the two germline ends. Germline values: CDR1 MDHEN, CDR2 SYDVKM. The CDR3 has 12 amino acids. The TCR beta CDR3 regions underwent amplification using RNA transcripts as the source. The HTBI primer set served for first-round RT-PCR of the TCR CDR3. TCRdb re-analysed the multiplex PCR reads in MiXCR, keeping a single row per CDR3 protein. The table records some 300,000 distinct CDR3 sequences, about 13% of them present only once.

V gene TRBV28 combines with J gene TRBJ2-7; D is perhaps TRBD1 or TRBD2 (7 bases each). Sequencing input: blood. The source is a woman aged 35 to 49 with Graves' hyperthyroidism. The CDR3 spells CASRIQGGEQYF. In nucleotides, the CDR3 is TGTGCCAGCAGGATCCAGGGGGGGGAGCAGTACTTC.